This record looks at one T cell receptor (beta chain) sequence and its context. What it recognizes is unknown. TCRdb ran MiXCR on the 5' RACE reads and lists one entry per CDR3 protein. This sample carries 500,000 to 550,000 distinct CDR3 sequences, around 21% of them seen once, and the ten largest clones take around an eighth. Germline loops: CDR1 SQVTM, CDR2 ANQGSEA. With V trimmed by 3 bases and J by 2 bases, 6 bases remained unmatched. There are 14 residues in the CDR3. The entry originates in a study of T-cell memory formation after mild COVID-19. General study findings and limits: The pre-infection memory compartment contained some responding clones, suggesting cross-reactive memory joined. CD4/CD8 balance characterized clones contracting day 15 to 85, and CD4+ skew characterized later expanders.

This TCR derives from an adult woman who had mild COVID-19 (a few samples of this study predate the infection). Cell type and time point are not known. This chain connects TRBV29-1 to TRBJ2-5; TRBD1 agrees at 7 bases. Material for sequencing was PBMCs or a T cell subset sorted from them (not recorded which). The CDR3 here is CSVEGTEIQETQYF. DNA for the CDR3: TGCAGCGTTGAGGGGACAGAGATTCAAGAGACCCAGTACTTC.